This TCR beta chain was identified during a study of OX40 agonist ivuxolimab in advanced cancers. Sequenced by immunoSEQ multiplex PCR; TCRdb stores in-frame clones only, minus some. The sample carries more than 30,000 clones, 88% recorded once. Losses at the gene ends were 1 base for V and 3 bases for J; bases not matched to a gene: 6. Germline loops: CDR1 SGHRS, CDR2 YFSETQ. The CDR3 loop spans 16 amino acids. The TCR sequence derives from an adult with an advanced solid tumor such as melanoma, head and neck, liver or kidney cancer. This chain uses TRBV5-1 with TRBJ2-1; TRBD2 aligns across 8 bases. The source was CD4+ or CD8+ T cells sorted from blood, collected in a trial of the OX40 agonist ivuxolimab. CDR3 sequence reads: CASSLRREVHYNEQFF. CDR3 bases: TGCGCCAGCAGCTTGAGGCGGGAGGTTCACTACAATGAGCAGTTCTTC.